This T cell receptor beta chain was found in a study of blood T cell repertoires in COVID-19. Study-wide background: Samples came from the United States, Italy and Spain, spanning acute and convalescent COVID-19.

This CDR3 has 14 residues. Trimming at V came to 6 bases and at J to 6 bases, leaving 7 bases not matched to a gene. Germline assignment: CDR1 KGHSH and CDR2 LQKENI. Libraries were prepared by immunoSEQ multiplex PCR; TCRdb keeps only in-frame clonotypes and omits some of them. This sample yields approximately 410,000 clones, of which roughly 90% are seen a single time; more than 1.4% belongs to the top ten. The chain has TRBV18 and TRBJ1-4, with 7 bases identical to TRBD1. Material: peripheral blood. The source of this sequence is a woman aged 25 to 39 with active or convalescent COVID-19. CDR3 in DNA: TGTGCCAGCTCGACGGAAGGGGGCCATGAAAAACTGTTTTTT. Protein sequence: CASSTEGGHEKLFF.